This T cell receptor (beta chain) was identified during a study of human versus mouse CDR3 diversity and MHC coevolution. Across the study: Valid reads per sample ranged from about 0.6 x 10^7 to 1.7 x 10^7.

Cells were CD45RO-negative CD62L-positive naive CD4 T cells sorted from PBMCs. Libraries were prepared by immunoSEQ multiplex PCR; TCRdb keeps only in-frame clonotypes and omits some of them. The sample records tens of thousands of clones, about 90% being singletons. This clone was observed once. The antigen remains undetermined. Study-wide results and caveats: Clonal inequality was lowest in two of the three human donors. iCHAO1 estimated the human TCR beta repertoire at some 1.6 million clonotypes.

The J segment lost 5 bases and the V segment lost 5 bases, leaving 10 bases of the junction unmatched. CDR3 length equals 15 residues. Germline CDR1 SGHTA, CDR2 FQGNSA. The specimen was naive CD4+ T cells from blood. The subset here: CD45RO-negative CD62L-positive naive CD4 T cells. The chain is built from TRBV7-2 and TRBJ2-7, with 9 bases lining up with TRBD2. This TCR was sampled from a person between 25 and 70 years old in good health. Here the CDR3 reads CASSDGTSSLDEQYF. Written as DNA, the CDR3 is TGTGCCAGCAGCGATGGGACTAGCTCGTTAGACGAGCAGTACTTC. Looking up the rest from reference TRBV7-2 and TRBJ2-7 gives the full variable domain: GAGVSQSPSNKVTEKGKDVELRCDPISGHTALYWYRQSLGQGLEFLIYFQGNSAPDKSGLPSDRFSAERTGGSVSTLTIQRTQQEDSAVYLCASSDGTSSLDEQYFGPGTRLTVT.